This T cell receptor (beta chain) was identified during a study of shared clonotypes between healthy human individuals. As for the study in general: With ages of 18 to 49, the donors were two women and a few men. Study-wide results and limits: Sorted-subset sequencing, rarefaction showed, was incomplete despite large depth. Roughly 5% of naive CD4 clonotypes were shared across several donors.

Germline CDR1 SGHRS, CDR2 YFSETQ. V lost 3 bases and J lost 4; bases outside the gene matches: 4. The CDR3 is 14 residues long. Genomic DNA belonging to each subset was distributed in equal measure over several immunoSEQ plates. Measured with immunoSEQ multiplex PCR; TCRdb has only the in-frame clones, and not every one. Of roughly 2.6 million clones in the sample, over 85% were seen once. Worth noting for this clone: Its antigen is not known.

Input material: naive CD4+ T cells sorted from blood. Subset noted: CD45RA+ positively selected. The chain joins TRBV5-1 to TRBJ1-2; 9 bases match TRBD1. This receptor was taken from a man younger than 30 in good health. DNA for the CDR3: TGCGCCAGCAGCTCGCGGACAGGGGCCTATGGCTACACCTTC. Translation gives CASSSRTGAYGYTF.